Sequencing of this T cell receptor (beta chain) was carried out in a study of T cells expressing NK-cell markers. Study details: The TCR beta repertoires originated in sorted CD3+CD56+NKG2C+, CD3+CD56+NKG2C- and CD3+CD56-NKG2C+ T cells.

This CDR3 region has 19 residues. CDR1 and CDR2 from the germline V gene are SGHRS and YFSETQ. Following a re-call of the 5' RACE reads, TCRdb has one entry per CDR3 protein and lacks DNA. The listing records 300,000 or so distinct CDR3 sequences. The chain recombines TRBV5-1 with TRBJ2-1; TCRdb designates TRBD2, a call that cannot be tested without DNA. The TCR comes from a woman between 18 and 70 years old in good health. What was sequenced was blood T cells: a sorted CD56 or NKG2C T cell subset, CD4+ or CD8+ T cells, or bulk PBMC T cells (not recorded which). The CDR3: CASIKGEITGTSVGNEQFF.